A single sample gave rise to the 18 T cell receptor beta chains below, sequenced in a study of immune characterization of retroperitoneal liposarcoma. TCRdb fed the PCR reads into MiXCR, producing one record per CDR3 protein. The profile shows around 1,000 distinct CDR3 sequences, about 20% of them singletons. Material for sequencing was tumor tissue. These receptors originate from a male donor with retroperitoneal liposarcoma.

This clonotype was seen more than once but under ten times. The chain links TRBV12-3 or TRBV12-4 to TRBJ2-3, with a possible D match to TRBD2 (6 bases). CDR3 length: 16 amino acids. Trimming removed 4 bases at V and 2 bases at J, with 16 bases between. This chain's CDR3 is CASSSPWGGDTDTQYF. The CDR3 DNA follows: TGTGCCAGCAGTTCCCCGTGGGGCGGGGACACAGATACGCAGTATTTT.

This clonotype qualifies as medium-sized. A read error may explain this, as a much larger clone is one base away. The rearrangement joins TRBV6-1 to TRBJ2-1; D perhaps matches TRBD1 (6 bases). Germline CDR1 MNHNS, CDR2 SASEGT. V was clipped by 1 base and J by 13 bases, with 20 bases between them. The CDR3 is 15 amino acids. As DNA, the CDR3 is TGTGCCAGCAGTGAAGGGTCAGGGGCCCAAGAGACCCAGTTCTTC. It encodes CASSEGSGAQETQFF.

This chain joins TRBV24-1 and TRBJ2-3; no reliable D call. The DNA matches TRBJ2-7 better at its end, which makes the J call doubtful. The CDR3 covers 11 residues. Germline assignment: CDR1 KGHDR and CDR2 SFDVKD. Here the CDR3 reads CATSRSNEQYF. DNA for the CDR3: TGTGCCACCAGTCGGTCCAATGAGCAGTACTTC.

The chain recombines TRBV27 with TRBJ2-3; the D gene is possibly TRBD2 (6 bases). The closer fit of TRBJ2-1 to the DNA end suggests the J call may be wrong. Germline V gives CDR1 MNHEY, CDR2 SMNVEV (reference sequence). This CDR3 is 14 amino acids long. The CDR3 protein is CASSLDRLEREQFF. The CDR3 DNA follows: TGTGCCAGCAGTTTAGACAGACTAGAACGTGAGCAGTTCTTC.

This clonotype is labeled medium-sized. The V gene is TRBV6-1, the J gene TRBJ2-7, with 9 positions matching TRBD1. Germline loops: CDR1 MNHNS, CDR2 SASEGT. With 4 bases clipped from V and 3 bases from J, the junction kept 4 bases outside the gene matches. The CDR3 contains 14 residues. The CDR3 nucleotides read TGTGCCAGCAGTGGGGGACAGGGATACTACGAGCAGTACTTC. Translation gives CASSGGQGYYEQYF.

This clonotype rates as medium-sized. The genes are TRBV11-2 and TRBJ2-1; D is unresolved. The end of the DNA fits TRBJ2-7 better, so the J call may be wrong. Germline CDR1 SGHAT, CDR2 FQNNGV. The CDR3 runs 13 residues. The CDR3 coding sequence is TGTGCCAGCAGCCTAGGGCCCTTGAGAGCGCAGTACTTC. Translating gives CASSLGPLRAQYF.

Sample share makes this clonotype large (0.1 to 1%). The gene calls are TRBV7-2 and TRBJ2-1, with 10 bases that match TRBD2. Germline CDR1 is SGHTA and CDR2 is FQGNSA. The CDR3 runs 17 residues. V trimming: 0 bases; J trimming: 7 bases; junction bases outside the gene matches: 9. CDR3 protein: CASSLAPTSGKGNEQFF. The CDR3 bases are TGTGCCAGCAGCTTAGCCCCAACTAGCGGGAAAGGGAATGAGCAGTTCTTC.

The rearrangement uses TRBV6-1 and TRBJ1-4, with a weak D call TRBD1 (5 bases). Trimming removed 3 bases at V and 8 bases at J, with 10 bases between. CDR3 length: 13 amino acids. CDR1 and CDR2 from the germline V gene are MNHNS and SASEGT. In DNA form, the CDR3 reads TGTGCCAGCAGTGACAGGGTACGGGAAAAACTGTTTTTT. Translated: CASSDRVREKLFF.

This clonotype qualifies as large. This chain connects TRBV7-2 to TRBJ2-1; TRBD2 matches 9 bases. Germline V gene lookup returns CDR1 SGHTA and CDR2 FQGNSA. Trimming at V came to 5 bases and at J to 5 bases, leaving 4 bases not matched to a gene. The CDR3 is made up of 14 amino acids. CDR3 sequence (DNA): TGTGCCAGCAGCCGGACTAGCGACCACAATGAGCAGTTCTTC. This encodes CASSRTSDHNEQFF.

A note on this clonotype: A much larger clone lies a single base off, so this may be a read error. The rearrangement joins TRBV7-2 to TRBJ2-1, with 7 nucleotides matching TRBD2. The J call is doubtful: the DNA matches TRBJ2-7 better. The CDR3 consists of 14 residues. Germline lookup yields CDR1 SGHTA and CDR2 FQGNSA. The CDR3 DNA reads TGTGCCAGCAGCAGACGCGGGAGTTCCTACGAGCAGTACTTC. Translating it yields CASSRRGSSYEQYF.

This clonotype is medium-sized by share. DNA for the CDR3: TGTGCCAGCAGTGACCGGGACAGCAATGAGCAGTTCTTC. Protein product: CASSDRDSNEQFF. The genes are TRBV6-4 and TRBJ2-1; TRBD1 agrees at 7 bases. Trimming removed 2 bases from V and 6 bases from J; junction bases left unmatched: 1. The CDR3 is 13 amino acids. CDR1 and CDR2 from the germline V gene are MRHNA and SNTAGT.

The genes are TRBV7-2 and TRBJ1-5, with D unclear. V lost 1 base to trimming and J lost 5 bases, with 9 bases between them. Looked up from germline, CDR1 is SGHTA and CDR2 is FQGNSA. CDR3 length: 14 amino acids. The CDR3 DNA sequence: TGTGCCAGCAGCTTAGGGGGTGGGTATCAGCCCCAGCATTTT. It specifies CASSLGGGYQPQHF.

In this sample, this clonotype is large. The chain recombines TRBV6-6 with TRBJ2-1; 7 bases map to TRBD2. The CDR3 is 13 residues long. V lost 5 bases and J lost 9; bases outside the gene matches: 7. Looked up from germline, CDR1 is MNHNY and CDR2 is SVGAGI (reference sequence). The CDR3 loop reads CASSVGGMSEQFF. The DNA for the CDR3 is TGTGCCAGCAGTGTCGGGGGGATGAGTGAGCAGTTCTTC.

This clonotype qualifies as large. The CDR3 nucleotides read TGTGCCAGCAGGGCTGCGGATATATTGGAGACCCAGTTCTTC. Protein sequence: CASRAADILETQFF. The V call is TRBV7-2, the J call TRBJ2-1; no firm D call. V lost 6 bases and J lost 13, with 22 bases in between. The CDR3 is 14 residues long. Germline V gives CDR1 SGHTA, CDR2 FQGNSA.

The CDR3 sequence is CASSGGRSPGEPYNEQYF. In DNA form, the CDR3 reads TGTGCCAGCAGTGGCGGGAGATCCCCCGGGGAGCCCTACAATGAGCAGTACTTC. This chain links TRBV25-1 with TRBJ2-5; 7 bases align to TRBD2. V lost 4 bases, J lost 11 bases, and 25 bases stayed unmatched. The CDR3 spans 18 residues. Germline CDR1 reads MGHDK; CDR2 reads SYGVNS. The full variable domain, in which reference TRBV25-1 and TRBJ2-5 provide the parts outside the CDR3, is EADIYQTPRYLVIGTGKKITLECSQTMGHDKMYWYQQDPGMELHLIHYSYGVNSTEKGDLSSESTVSRIRTEHFPLTLESARPSHTSQYLCASSGGRSPGEPYNEQYFGPGTRLLVL.

Here the CDR3 DNA reads TGTGCCAGCAGTTATACGTGGAACAATGAGCAGTTCTTC. Translated, it gives CASSYTWNNEQFF. The rearrangement joins TRBV6-9 to TRBJ2-1; D is undetermined. The CDR3 has 13 residues. Trimming left V 2 bases short and J 5 bases short, with 7 bases between. Germline values: CDR1 MNHGY, CDR2 SVAAGI.

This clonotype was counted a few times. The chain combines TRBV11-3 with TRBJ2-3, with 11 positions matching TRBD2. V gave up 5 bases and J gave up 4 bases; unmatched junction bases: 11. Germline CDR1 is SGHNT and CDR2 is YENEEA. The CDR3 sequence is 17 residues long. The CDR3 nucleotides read TGTGCCAGCAGCACCAGCCGCCTAGCGGGAGGTGCAGATACGCAGTATTTT. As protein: CASSTSRLAGGADTQYF.

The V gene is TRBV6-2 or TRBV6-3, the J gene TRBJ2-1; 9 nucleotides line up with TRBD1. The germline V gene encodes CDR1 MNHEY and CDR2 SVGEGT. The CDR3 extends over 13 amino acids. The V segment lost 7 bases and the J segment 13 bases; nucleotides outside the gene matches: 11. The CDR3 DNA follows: TGTGCCAGCAACGGACAGGGGCTGAAGACCCAGTTCTTC. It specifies CASNGQGLKTQFF.